This T cell receptor beta chain appears in the sequencing data of a study of CD8 T cells in Susac syndrome. This clonotype was detected only once. Sequencing of TCR beta was performed on blood CD8+ T cells and on blood CD4+ T cells. The control participants were healthy donors, and these controls were matched with respect to both age and sex. CD8+ and CD4+ T cells were negatively isolated; TEMRA cells were FACS-enriched. With random hexamers, roughly 0.45 to 1 ug RNA was reverse transcribed. The method of amplification for TCR beta CDR3 was immunoSEQ multiplex PCR, covering 54 Vbeta and 13 Jbeta. Each CDR3 protein is one row after TCRdb ran MiXCR on the immunoSEQ multiplex PCR reads. Altogether roughly 150,000 distinct CDR3 sequences are present, about 93% being singletons, with the ten largest covering more than 0.13%. Germline-derived CDR1 and CDR2 are SGHRS and YFSETQ. The CDR3 has 15 amino acids. With 0 bases removed from V and 2 bases from J, the gap between germline ends came to 9 bases.

The chain uses TRBV5-1 and TRBJ1-3; D may be TRBD1 (6 bases). Sequencing was performed on CD4+ T cells from PBMCs. The clonotype comes from a human donor in good health. CDR3 bases: TGCGCCAGCAGCTTGGCATCAGGGGCTGGAAACACCATATATTTT. This codes for CASSLASGAGNTIYF. Full variable domain (outside the CDR3, taken from reference TRBV5-1 and TRBJ1-3): KAGVTQTPRYLIKTRGQQVTLSCSPISGHRSVSWYQQTPGQGLQFLFEYFSETQRNKGNFPGRFSGRQFSNSRSEMNVSTLELGDSALYLCASSLASGAGNTIYFGEGSWLTVV.